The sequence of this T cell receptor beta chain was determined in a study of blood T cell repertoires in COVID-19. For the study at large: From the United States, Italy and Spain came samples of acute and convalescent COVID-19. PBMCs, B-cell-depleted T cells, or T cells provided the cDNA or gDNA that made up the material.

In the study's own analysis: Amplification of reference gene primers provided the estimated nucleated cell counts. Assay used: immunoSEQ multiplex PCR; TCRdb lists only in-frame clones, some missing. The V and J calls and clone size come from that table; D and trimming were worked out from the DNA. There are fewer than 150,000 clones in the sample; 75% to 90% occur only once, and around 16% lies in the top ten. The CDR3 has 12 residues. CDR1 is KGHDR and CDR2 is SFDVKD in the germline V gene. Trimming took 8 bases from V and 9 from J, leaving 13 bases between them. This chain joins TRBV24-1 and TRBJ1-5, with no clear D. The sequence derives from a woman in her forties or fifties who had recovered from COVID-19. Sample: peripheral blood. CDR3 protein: CATTEAQRPQHF. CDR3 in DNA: TGTGCCACCACAGAGGCCCAGAGGCCCCAGCATTTT.